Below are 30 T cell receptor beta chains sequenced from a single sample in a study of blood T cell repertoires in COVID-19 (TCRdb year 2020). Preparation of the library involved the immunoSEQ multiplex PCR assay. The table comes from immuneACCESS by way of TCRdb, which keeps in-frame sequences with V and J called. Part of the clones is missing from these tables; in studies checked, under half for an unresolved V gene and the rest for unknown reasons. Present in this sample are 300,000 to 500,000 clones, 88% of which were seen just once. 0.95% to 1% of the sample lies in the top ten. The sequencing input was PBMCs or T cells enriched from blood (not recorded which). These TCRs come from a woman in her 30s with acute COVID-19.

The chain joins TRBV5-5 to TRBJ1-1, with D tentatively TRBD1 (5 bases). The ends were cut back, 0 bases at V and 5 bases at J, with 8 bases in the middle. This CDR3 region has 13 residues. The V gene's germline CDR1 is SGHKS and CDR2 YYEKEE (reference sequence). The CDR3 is CASSLEGRTEAFF. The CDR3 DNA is TGTGCCAGCAGCTTGGAGGGGAGGACTGAAGCTTTCTTT.

CDR3 DNA sequence: TGTGCCACCCACCGAACAGGGGGCCCAGAGACCCAGTACTTC. Its translation: CATHRTGGPETQYF. The rearrangement links TRBV10-3 to TRBJ2-5, with 9 bases fitting TRBD1. The ends lost 10 bases at V and 4 bases at J; junction bases unmatched: 10. Germline loops: CDR1 ENHRY, CDR2 SYGVKD. This CDR3 contains 14 residues.

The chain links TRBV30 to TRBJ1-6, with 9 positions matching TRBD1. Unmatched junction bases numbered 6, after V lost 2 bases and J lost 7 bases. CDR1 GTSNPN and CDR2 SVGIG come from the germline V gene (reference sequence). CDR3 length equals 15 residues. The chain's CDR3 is CAWSSGQGTNSPLHF. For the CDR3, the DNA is TGTGCCTGGAGTTCGGGACAGGGCACCAATTCACCCCTCCACTTT.

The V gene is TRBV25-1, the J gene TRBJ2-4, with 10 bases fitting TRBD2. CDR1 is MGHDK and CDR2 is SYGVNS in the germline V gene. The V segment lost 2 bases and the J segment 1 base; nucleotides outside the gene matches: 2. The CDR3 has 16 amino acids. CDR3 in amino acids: CASSEGTSAAKNIQYF. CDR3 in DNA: TGTGCCAGCAGTGAAGGGACTAGCGCGGCCAAAAACATTCAGTACTTC.

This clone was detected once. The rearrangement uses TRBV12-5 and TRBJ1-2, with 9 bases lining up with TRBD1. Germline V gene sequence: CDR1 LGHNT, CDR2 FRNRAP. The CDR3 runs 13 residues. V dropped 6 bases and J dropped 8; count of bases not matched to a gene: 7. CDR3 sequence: CASGDRGLSGYTF. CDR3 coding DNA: TGTGCTAGTGGGGACAGGGGTTTGAGCGGCTACACCTTC.

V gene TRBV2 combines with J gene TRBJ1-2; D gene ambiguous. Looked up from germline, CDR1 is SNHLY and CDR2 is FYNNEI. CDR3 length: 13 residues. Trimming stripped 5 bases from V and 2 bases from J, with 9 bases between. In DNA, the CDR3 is TGTGCCAGCAGTAAAAACGGGAACTATGGCTACACCTTC. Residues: CASSKNGNYGYTF. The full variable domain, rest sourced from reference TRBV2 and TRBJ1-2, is EPEVTQTPSHQVTQMGQEVILRCVPISNHLYFYWYRQILGQKVEFLVSFYNNEISEKSEIFDDQFSVERPDGSNFTLKIRSTKLEDSAMYFCASSKNGNYGYTFGSGTRLTVV.

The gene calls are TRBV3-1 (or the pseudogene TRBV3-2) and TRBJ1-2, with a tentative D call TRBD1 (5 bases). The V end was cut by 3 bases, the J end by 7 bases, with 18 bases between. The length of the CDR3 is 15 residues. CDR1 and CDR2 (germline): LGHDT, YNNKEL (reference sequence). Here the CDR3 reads CASSQGGQGRSGYTF. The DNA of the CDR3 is TGTGCCAGCAGCCAGGGTGGTCAGGGCCGAAGTGGCTACACCTTC.

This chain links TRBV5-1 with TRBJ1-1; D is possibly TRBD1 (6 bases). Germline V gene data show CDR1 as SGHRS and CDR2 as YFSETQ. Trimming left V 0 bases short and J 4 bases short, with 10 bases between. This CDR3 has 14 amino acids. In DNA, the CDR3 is TGCGCCAGCAGCTTGGTCCCCAGGGGCACTGAAGCTTTCTTT. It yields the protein CASSLVPRGTEAFF.

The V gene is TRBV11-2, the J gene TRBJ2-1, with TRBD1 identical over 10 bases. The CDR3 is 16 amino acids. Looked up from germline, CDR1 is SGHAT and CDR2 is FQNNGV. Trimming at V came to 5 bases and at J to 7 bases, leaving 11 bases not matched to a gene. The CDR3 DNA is TGTGCCAGCAGCCGTAGACAGGGGGCATCCTGGAATGAGCAGTTCTTC. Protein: CASSRRQGASWNEQFF. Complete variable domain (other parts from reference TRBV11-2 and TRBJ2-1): EAGVAQSPRYKIIEKRQSVAFWCNPISGHATLYWYQQILGQGPKLLIQFQNNGVVDDSQLPKDRFSAERLKGVDSTLKIQPAKLEDSAVYLCASSRRQGASWNEQFFGPGTRLTVL.

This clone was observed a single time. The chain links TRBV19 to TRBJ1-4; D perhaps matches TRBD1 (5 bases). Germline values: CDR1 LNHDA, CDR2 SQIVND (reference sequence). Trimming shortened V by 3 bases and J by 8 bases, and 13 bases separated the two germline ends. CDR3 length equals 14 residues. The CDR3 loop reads CASSIRLGGEKLFF. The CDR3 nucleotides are TGTGCCAGTAGTATCCGTCTGGGGGGGGAAAAACTGTTTTTT.

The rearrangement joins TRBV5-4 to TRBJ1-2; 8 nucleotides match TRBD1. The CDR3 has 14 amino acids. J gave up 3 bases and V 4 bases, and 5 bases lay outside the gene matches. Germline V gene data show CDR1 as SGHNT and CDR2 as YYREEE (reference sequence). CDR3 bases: TGTGCCAGCAGCCCGACAGGGGTTGACTATGGCTACACCTTC. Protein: CASSPTGVDYGYTF.

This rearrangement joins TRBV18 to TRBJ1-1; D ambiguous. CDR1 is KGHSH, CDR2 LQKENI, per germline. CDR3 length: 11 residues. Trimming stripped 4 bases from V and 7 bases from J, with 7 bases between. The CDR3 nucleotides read TGTGCCAGCTCACGCGAGGGTGAAGCTTTCTTT. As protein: CASSREGEAFF.

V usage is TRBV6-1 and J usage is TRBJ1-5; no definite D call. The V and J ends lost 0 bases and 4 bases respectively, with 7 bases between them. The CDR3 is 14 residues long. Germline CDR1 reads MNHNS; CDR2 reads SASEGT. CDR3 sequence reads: CASSEATQNQPQHF. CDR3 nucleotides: TGTGCCAGCAGTGAAGCTACCCAGAATCAGCCCCAGCATTTT.

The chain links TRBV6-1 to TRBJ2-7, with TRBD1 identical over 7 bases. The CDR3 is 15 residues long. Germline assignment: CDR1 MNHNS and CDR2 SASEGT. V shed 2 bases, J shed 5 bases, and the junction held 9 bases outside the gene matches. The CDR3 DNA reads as TGTGCCAGCAGTGAATTGGGGACAGTCGGCAACGAGCAGTACTTC. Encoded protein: CASSELGTVGNEQYF.

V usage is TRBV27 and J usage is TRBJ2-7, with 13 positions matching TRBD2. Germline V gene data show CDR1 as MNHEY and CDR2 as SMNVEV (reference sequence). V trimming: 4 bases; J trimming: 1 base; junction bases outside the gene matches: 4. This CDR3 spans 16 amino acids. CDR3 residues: CASSSLTSGGSYEQYF. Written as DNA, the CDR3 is TGTGCCAGCAGTTCCCTGACTAGCGGGGGGTCCTACGAGCAGTACTTC.

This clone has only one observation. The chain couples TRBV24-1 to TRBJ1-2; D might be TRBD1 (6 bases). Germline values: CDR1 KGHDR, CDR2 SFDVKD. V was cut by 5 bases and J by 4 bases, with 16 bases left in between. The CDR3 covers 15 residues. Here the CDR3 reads CATSAPTGGLYGYTF. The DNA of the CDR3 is TGTGCCACCAGTGCCCCGACCGGGGGGCTCTATGGCTACACCTTC.

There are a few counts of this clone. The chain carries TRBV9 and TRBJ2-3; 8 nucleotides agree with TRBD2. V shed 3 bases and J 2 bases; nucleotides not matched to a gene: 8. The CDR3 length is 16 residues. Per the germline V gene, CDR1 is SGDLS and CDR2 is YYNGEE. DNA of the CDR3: TGTGCCAGCAGCGCCGGGAGCGGGGGACTCACAGATACGCAGTATTTT. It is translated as CASSAGSGGLTDTQYF.

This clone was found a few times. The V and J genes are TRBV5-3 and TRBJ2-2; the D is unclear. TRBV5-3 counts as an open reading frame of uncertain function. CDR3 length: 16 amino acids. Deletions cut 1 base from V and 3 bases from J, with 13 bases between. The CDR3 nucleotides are TGTGCCAGAAGCTTGCCAGGCAAAACCTACACCGGGGAGCTGTTTTTT. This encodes CARSLPGKTYTGELFF.

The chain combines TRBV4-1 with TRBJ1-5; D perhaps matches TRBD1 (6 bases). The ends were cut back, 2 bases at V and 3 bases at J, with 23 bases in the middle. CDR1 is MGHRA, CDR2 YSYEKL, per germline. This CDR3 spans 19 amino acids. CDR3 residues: CASSQSLTPAGANNQPQHF. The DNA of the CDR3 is TGCGCCAGCAGCCAAAGCCTAACGCCGGCAGGGGCTAACAATCAGCCCCAGCATTTT.

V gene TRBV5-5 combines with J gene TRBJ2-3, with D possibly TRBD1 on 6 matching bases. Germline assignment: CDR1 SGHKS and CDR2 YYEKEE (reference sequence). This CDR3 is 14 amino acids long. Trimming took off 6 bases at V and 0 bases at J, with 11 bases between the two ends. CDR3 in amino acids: CASTRQVSTDTQYF. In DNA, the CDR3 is TGTGCCAGCACGCGACAGGTTAGCACAGATACGCAGTATTTT.

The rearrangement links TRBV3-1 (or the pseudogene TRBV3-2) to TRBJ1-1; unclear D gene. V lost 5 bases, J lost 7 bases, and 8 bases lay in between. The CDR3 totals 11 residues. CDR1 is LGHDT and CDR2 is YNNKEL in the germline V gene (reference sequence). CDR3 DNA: TGTGCCAGCAGCAACACAGATGAAGCTTTCTTT. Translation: CASSNTDEAFF.

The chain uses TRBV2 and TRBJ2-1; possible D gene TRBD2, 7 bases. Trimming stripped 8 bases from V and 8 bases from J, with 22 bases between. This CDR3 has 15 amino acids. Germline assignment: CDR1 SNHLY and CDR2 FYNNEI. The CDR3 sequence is CASEKGGVWAHEQFF. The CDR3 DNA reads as TGTGCCAGCGAAAAGGGGGGGGTCTGGGCCCATGAGCAGTTCTTC.

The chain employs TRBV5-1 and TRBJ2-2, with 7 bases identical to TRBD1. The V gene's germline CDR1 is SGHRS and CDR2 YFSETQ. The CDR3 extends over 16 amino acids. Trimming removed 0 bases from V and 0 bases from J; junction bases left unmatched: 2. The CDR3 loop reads CASSLGGTANTGELFF. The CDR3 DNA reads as TGCGCCAGCAGCTTGGGGGGGACAGCGAACACCGGGGAGCTGTTTTTT.

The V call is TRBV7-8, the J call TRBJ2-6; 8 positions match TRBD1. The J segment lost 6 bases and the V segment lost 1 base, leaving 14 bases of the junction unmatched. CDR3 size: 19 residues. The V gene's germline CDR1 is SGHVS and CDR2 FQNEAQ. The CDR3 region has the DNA TGTGCCAGCAGCTTAGAAAGGGCAGGGGGCGCGGTGGCGGCCAACGTCCTGACTTTC. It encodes CASSLERAGGAVAANVLTF.

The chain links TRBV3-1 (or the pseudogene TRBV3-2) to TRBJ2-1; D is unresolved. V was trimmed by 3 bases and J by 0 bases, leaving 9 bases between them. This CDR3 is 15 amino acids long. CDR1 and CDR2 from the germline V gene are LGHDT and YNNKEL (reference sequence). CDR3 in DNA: TGTGCCAGCAGCCAGACTCCTACCTCCTACAATGAGCAGTTCTTC. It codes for CASSQTPTSYNEQFF.

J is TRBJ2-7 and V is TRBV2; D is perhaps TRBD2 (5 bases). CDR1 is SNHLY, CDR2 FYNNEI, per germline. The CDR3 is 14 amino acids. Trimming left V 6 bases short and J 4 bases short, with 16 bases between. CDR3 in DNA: TGTGCCAGCAGGTATGATGAGTGGACTTACGAGCAGTACTTC. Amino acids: CASRYDEWTYEQYF.

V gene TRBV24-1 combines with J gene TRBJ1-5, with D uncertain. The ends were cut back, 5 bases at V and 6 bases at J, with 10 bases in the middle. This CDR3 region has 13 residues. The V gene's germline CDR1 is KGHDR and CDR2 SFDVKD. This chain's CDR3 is CATSARRSQPQHF. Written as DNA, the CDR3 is TGTGCCACCAGTGCGAGGAGGAGTCAGCCCCAGCATTTT.

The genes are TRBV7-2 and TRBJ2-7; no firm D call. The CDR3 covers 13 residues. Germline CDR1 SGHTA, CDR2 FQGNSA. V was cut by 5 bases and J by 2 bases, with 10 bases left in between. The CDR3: CASSPQATYEQYF. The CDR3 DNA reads TGTGCCAGCAGCCCCCAGGCTACCTACGAGCAGTACTTC.

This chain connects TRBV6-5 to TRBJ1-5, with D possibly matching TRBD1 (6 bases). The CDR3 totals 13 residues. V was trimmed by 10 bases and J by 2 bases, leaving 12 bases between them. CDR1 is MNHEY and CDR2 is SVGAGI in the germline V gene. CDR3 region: CATARGGNQPQHF. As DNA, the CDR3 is TGTGCCACCGCCAGGGGTGGCAATCAGCCCCAGCATTTT.

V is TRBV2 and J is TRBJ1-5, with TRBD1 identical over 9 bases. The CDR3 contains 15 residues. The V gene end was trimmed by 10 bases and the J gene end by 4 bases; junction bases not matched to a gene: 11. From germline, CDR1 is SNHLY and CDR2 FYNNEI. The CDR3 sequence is CATDRDRAGNQPQHF. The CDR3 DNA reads TGTGCCACGGACCGGGACAGGGCAGGAAATCAGCCCCAGCATTTT. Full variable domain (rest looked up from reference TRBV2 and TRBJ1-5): EPEVTQTPSHQVTQMGQEVILRCVPISNHLYFYWYRQILGQKVEFLVSFYNNEISEKSEIFDDQFSVERPDGSNFTLKIRSTKLEDSAMYFCATDRDRAGNQPQHFGDGTRLSIL.